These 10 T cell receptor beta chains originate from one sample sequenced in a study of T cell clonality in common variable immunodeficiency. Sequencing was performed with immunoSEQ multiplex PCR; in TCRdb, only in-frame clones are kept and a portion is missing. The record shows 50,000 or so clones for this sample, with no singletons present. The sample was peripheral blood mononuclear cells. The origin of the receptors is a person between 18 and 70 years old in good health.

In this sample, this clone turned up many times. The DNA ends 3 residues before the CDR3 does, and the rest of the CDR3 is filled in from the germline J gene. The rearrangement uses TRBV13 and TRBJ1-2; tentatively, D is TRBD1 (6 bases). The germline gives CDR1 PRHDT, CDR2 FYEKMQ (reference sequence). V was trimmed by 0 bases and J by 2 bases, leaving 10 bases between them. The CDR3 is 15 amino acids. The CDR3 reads CASSLGDSSNYGYTF. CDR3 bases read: TGTGCCAGCAGCTTAGGGGACAGCTCCAACTATGGC.

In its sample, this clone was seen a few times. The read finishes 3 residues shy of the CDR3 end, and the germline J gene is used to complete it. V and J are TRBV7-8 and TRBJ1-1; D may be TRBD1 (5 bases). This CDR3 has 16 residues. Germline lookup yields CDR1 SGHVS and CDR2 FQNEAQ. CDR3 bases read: TGTGCCAGCAGCCTATCGGCTAGCGGGGGTACTTACGAG. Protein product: CASSLSASGGTYE. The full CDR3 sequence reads CASSLSASGGTYEAFF. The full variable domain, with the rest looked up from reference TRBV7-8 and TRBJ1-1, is GAGVSQSPRYKVAKRGQDVALRCDPISGHVSLFWYQQALGQGPEFLTYFQNEAQLDKSGLPSDRFFAERPEGSVSTLKIQRTQQEDSAVYLCASSLSASGGTYEAFFGQGTRLTVV.

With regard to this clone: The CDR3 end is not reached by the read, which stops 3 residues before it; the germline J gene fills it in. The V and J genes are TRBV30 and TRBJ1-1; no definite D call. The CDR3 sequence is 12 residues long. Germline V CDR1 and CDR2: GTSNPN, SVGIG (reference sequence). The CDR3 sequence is CAWREARGEAFF. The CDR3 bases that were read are TGTGCCTGGCGAGAAGCCCGGGGTGAG.

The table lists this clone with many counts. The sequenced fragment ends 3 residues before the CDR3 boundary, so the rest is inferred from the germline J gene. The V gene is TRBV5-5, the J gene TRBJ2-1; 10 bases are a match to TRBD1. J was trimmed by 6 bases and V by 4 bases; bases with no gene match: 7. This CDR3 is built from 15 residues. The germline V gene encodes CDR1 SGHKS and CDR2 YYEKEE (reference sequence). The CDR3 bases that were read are TGTGCCAGCAGCGCGAGACAGGGGGCTTTCAATGAG. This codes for CASSARQGAFNE. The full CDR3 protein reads CASSARQGAFNEQFF.

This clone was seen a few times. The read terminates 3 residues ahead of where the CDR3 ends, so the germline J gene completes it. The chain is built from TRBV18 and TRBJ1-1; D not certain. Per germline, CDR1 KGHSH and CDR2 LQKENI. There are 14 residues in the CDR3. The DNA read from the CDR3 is TGTGCCAGCTCACCAGCCTGGCGCACAGATACG. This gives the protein CASSPAWRTDT. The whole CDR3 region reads CASSPAWRTDTAFF.

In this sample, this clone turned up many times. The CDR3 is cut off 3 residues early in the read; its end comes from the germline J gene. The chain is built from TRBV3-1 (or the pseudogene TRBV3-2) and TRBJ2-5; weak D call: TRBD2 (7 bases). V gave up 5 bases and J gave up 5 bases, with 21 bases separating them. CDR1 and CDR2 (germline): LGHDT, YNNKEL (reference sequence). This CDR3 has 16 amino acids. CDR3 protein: CASSGPRGGAGETQYF. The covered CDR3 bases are TGTGCCAGCAGCGGACCGAGAGGGGGGGCCGGGGAGACC.

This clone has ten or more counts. The part of the CDR3 DNA that was read is TGTGCCAGCAGTGAAGCGAGGGACAGGTACGAG. Protein: CASSEARDRYE. The entire CDR3 is CASSEARDRYEQYF. The V call is TRBV2, the J call TRBJ2-7; TRBD1 matches at 8 bases. From the germline J gene comes the end of the CDR3, since the read stops 3 residues before it. The CDR3 is made up of 14 amino acids. J gave up 4 bases and V 0 bases, and 2 bases lay outside the gene matches. Germline V gives CDR1 SNHLY, CDR2 FYNNEI.

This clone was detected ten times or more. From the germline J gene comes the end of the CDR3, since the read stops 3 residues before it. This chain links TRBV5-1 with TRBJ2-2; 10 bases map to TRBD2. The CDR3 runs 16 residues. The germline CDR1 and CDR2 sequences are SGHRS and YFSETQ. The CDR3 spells CASSFLAGDFSGELFF. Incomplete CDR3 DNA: TGCGCCAGCAGCTTCCTAGCGGGGGACTTCTCAGGAGAG. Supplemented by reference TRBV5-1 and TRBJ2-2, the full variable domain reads KAGVTQTPRYLIKTRGQQVTLSCSPISGHRSVSWYQQTPGQGLQFLFEYFSETQRNKGNFPGRFSGRQFSNSRSEMNVSTLELGDSALYLCASSFLAGDFSGELFFGEGSRLTVL.

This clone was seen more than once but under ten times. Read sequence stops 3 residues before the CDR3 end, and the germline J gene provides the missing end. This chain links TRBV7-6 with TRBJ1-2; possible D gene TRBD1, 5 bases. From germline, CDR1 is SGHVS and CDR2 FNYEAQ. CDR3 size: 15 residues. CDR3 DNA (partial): TGTGCCAGCAGCTTAGCCGCTAGCGGGGGTAATGAC. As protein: CASSLAASGGND. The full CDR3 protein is CASSLAASGGNDYTF.

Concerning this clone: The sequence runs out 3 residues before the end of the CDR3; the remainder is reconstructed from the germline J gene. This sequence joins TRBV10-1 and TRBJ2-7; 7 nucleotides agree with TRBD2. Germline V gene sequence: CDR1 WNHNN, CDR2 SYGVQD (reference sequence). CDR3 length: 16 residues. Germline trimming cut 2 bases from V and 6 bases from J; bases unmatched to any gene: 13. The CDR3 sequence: CASSERWTRSSAEQYF. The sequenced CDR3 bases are TGCGCCAGCAGTGAGAGGTGGACTAGGTCTTCTGCCGAG.